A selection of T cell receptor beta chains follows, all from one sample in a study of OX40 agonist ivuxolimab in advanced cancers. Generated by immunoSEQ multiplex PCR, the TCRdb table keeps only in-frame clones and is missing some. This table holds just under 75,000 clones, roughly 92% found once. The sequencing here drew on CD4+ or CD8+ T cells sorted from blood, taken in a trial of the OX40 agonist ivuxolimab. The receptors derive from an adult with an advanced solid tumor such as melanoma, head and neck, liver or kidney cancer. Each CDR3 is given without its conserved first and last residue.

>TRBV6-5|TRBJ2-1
ASKAGVSEQF
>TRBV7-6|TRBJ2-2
ASSSRIAGGLNTGELF
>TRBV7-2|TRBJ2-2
ASSLAGTDTGELF
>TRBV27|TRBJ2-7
ASSLVRGTTSYEQY
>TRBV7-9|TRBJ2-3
ASSEKIVANTDTQY
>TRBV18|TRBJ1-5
ASSLQGDSNQPQH
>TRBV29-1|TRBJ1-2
SVGTDGYT
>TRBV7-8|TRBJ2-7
ASSLEVHSYEQY
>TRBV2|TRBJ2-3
ASSDVQGGDTQY
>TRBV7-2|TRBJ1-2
ASSLGRTGGSGYT
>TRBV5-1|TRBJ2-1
ASRTALAGDVYEQF
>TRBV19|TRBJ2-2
ASTIAGGRTGELF
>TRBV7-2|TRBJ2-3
ASSQAADETQY
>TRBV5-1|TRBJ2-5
ASSIRSGQETQY
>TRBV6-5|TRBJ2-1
ASSRTSGWEQF
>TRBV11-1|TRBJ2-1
ASSKELSSYNEQF
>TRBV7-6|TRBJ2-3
ASSLVRERYSTDTQY
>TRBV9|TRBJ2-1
ASSVVSGSYNEQF
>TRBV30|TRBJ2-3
AWTSADTQY
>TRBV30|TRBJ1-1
AWSPQGPEAF
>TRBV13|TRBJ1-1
ASSWGVRTEAF
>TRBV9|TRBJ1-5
ASSAGDRVNQPQH
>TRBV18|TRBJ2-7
ASSPPGLAGVPSYEQY
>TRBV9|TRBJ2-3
ASSVDGTDTQY
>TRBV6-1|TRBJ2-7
ASSERQGYEQY
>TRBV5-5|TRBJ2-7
ASSEATGDHYEQY
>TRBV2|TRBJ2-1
ASSEDWTPYNEQF
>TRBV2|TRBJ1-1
ASNLNTEAF
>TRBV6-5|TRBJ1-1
ATGGDRGAF
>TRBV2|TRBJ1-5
ASRAREGNQPQH
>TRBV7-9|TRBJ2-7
ASSSPNRVYEQY
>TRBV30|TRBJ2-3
AWKTETDTQY
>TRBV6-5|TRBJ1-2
ASSGDVG
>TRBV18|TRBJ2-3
ASSPQDTQY
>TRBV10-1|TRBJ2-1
ASSGGLAGRSTSYNEQF
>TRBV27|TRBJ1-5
ASSSTTGGSNQPQH
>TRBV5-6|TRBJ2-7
ASRNGGSRGEQY
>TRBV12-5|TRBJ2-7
ASGLARGSYEQY
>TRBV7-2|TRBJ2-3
ASSPGAVFGDTQY